The TCR beta chain described here comes from a study of cytomegalovirus exposure and HLA in healthy donors. The PCR employed 60 Vbeta primers together with 13 Jbeta primers. The protocol was immunoSEQ multiplex PCR, while the TCRdb copy is restricted to in-frame clones and leaves out a portion. The sample holds 160,000 or so clones; 82% are singletons and the top ten take approximately 6.3%. The origin of this receptor is a woman between 50 and 59 years old in good health and CMV-seropositive. Sequencing was carried out using PBMCs.

The CDR3 sequence is CASSLTGSSGNTIYF. The CDR3 DNA reads as TGTGCCAGCAGCCTGACAGGGAGCTCTGGAAACACCATATATTTT. The chain couples TRBV6-5 to TRBJ1-3, with 7 nucleotides matching TRBD1. Trimming took 6 bases from V and 0 from J; bases not matched to a gene: 5. CDR1 and CDR2 from the germline V gene are MNHEY and SVGAGI. CDR3 length equals 15 residues.